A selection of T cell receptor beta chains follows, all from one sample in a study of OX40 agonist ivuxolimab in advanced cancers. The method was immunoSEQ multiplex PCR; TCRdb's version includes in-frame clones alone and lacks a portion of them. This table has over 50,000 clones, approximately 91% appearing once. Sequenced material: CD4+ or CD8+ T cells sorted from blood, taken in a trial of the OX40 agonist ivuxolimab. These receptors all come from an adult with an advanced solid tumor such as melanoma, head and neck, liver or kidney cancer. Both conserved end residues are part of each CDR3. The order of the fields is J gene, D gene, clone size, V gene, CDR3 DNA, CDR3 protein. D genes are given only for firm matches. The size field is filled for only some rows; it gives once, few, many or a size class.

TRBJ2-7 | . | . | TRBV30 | TGTGCCTGGTCGGAGGGAAGCTCCTACGAGCAGTACTTC | CAWSEGSSYEQYF
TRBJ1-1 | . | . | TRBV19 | TGTGCCAGTAGTATGGGTGTGGACACTGAAGCTTTCTTT | CASSMGVDTEAFF
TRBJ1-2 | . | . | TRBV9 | TGTGCCAGCAGCGTGGGGGAGGGTTATGGCTACACCTTC | CASSVGEGYGYTF
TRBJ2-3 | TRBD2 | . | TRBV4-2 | TGTGCCAGCAGCCAAAACGCGGGAGGGAGCACAGATACGCAGTATTTT | CASSQNAGGSTDTQYF
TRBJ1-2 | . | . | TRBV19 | TGTGCCAGTAAGCCCTTGGGGGGCTATGGCTACACCTTC | CASKPLGGYGYTF
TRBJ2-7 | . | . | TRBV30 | TGTGCCTGGAGCAGTGGTTACGGGTCCTACGAGCAGTACTTC | CAWSSGYGSYEQYF
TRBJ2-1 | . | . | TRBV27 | TGTGCCAGCAGTCCCTCCGGGAGTCAGCTAGAGCAGTTCTTC | CASSPSGSQLEQFF
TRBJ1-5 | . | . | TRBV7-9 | TGTGCCAGCAGCTCGGGGGAATCGGGGTTGGATCAGCCCCAGCATTTT | CASSSGESGLDQPQHF
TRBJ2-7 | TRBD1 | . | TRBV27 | TGTGCCAGCAGTGCAGGACAGGAAAACTACGAGCAGTACTTC | CASSAGQENYEQYF
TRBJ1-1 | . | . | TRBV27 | TGTGCCAGCAGTCTGTTAGGAAGGGGTGCCAACACTGAAGCTTTCTTT | CASSLLGRGANTEAFF
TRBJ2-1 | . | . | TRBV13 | TGTGCCAGCAGCCCCTCTGGGCAGAACAATGAGCAGTTCTTC | CASSPSGQNNEQFF
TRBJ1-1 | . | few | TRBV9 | TGTGCCAGCAGCGTAGTTGAGGGGGGGCCGAGGGCTGAAGCTTTCTTT | CASSVVEGGPRAEAFF
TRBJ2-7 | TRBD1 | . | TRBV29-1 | TGCAGCGTTGAAGAGGGTGAGACAGGGCACTCCTACGAGCAGTACTTC | CSVEEGETGHSYEQYF
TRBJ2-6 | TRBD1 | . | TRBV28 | TGTGCCAGCAGTGCACAGGGGGCCGGTGGGGCCAACGTCCTGACTTTC | CASSAQGAGGANVLTF
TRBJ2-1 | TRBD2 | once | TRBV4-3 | TGCGCCAGCAGCCAAGATTATGGGGAATGGCTAGCGGGCTACAATGAGCAGTTCTTC | CASSQDYGEWLAGYNEQFF